The 22 T cell receptor beta chains presented below share a single source sample, sequenced in a study of blood T cell repertoires in COVID-19. Profiled with immunoSEQ multiplex PCR; TCRdb holds only in-frame clones, not every one. This table holds about 200,000 clones, 90% found once. Sequencing input: PBMCs or T cells enriched from blood (not recorded which). Source of these receptors: a man younger than 40 who had recovered from COVID-19.

V usage is TRBV5-1 and J usage is TRBJ2-2, with D tentatively TRBD1 (6 bases). Germline V CDR1 and CDR2: SGHRS, YFSETQ. Trimming removed 4 bases from V and 1 base from J, with 14 bases in between. CDR3 size: 16 residues. The CDR3 coding sequence is TGCGCCAGCAGCCCGGCCTGGACAGTGAACACCGGGGAGCTGTTTTTT. This encodes CASSPAWTVNTGELFF.

This clone was picked up a small number of times. The gene calls are TRBV5-5 and TRBJ2-2; unclear D gene. Trimming stripped 1 base from V and 4 bases from J, with 5 bases between. The CDR3 consists of 13 residues. Germline CDR1 SGHKS, CDR2 YYEKEE (reference sequence). The CDR3 here is CASSLSVTGELFF. The CDR3 coding sequence is TGTGCCAGCAGCTTGTCGGTCACCGGGGAGCTGTTTTTT.

The V call is TRBV5-1, the J call TRBJ2-5; 10 bases map to TRBD2. The CDR3 spans 16 residues. V shed 4 bases, J shed 5 bases, and the junction held 11 bases outside the gene matches. Germline values: CDR1 SGHRS, CDR2 YFSETQ. The CDR3 spells CASSVSGTSATETQYF. CDR3 coding DNA: TGCGCCAGCAGCGTGTCCGGGACTAGCGCCACGGAGACCCAGTACTTC.

This sequence joins TRBV6-1 and TRBJ2-3; the match to TRBD2 covers 8 bases. V gave up 2 bases and J gave up 2 bases; unmatched junction bases: 3. CDR3 length equals 15 residues. CDR1 is MNHNS, CDR2 SASEGT, per germline. The CDR3 here is CASSETSGPTDTQYF. The CDR3 nucleotides are TGTGCCAGCAGTGAAACTAGCGGACCCACAGATACGCAGTATTTT.

The chain carries TRBV19 and TRBJ1-1; possible D gene TRBD1, 6 bases. This CDR3 has 12 residues. V was cut by 7 bases and J by 3 bases, with 9 bases left in between. Germline V gene data show CDR1 as LNHDA and CDR2 as SQIVND (reference sequence). The CDR3 spells CASTGGDTEAFF. The CDR3 DNA sequence: TGTGCCAGTACGGGGGGCGACACTGAAGCTTTCTTT. Using reference TRBV19 and TRBJ1-1 for the parts outside the CDR3, the full variable domain is DGGITQSPKYLFRKEGQNVTLSCEQNLNHDAMYWYRQDPGQGLRLIYYSQIVNDFQKGDIAEGYSVSREKKESFPLTVTSAQKNPTAFYLCASTGGDTEAFFGQGTRLTVV.

Concerning this clone itself: One end of the junction does not line up with germline, which may come from a read error. The rearrangement links TRBV18 to TRBJ1-6; D is possibly TRBD1 (6 bases). The CDR3 spans 17 residues. The germline V gene has CDR1 KGHSH and CDR2 LQKENI. The CDR3 here is CASSPLGAGGMNSPLHF. The CDR3 bases are TGTGCCAGCTCCCCACTGGGGGCAGGCGGAATGAATTCACCCCTCCACTTT.

The CDR3 DNA reads TGTGCCACCAGTGATACGGGATGGGGCACCGGGGAGCTGTTTTTT. It specifies CATSDTGWGTGELFF. The V and J genes are TRBV24-1 and TRBJ2-2; D might be TRBD2 (5 bases). CDR1 and CDR2 (germline): KGHDR, SFDVKD. The CDR3 spans 15 residues. V lost 3 bases and J lost 4, with 11 bases in between.

The chain uses TRBV7-2 and TRBJ2-3; 12 bases fit TRBD2. This CDR3 contains 19 residues. In germline, CDR1 is SGHTA, CDR2 FQGNSA. V was pared by 5 bases and J by 2 bases, with 14 bases of the junction left unmatched. This CDR3 is CASSARTSGMVPDTDTQYF. In DNA, the CDR3 is TGTGCCAGCAGCGCGAGGACTAGCGGGATGGTACCCGACACAGATACGCAGTATTTT.

The chain combines TRBV24-1 with TRBJ2-3; 8 nucleotides align to TRBD2. The CDR3 is made up of 15 amino acids. J gave up 6 bases and V 3 bases, and 7 bases lay outside the gene matches. Per germline, CDR1 KGHDR and CDR2 SFDVKD. CDR3 residues: CATSDAGLATDTQYF. The CDR3 region has the DNA TGTGCCACCAGTGATGCCGGACTAGCAACGGATACGCAGTATTTT.

In this sample, this clone turned up a few times. The chain recombines TRBV5-4 with TRBJ2-7; 12 bases are shared with TRBD2. V lost 4 bases, J lost 3 bases, and 5 bases stayed unmatched. The CDR3 length is 15 residues. Germline values: CDR1 SGHNT, CDR2 YYREEE (reference sequence). The DNA of the CDR3 is TGTGCCAGCAGCCCACGGACTAGCGGGATCTACGAGCAGTACTTC. This translates into CASSPRTSGIYEQYF.

This chain connects TRBV24-1 to TRBJ2-5; 8 nucleotides line up with TRBD1. Trimming at V came to 4 bases and at J to 4 bases, leaving 10 bases not matched to a gene. This CDR3 is built from 16 residues. Germline CDR1 is KGHDR and CDR2 is SFDVKD. As DNA, the CDR3 is TGTGCCACCAGTGAGCCGACAGGGGCCCACTTAGAGACCCAGTACTTC. Amino acids: CATSEPTGAHLETQYF.

The rearrangement links TRBV7-6 to TRBJ2-1, with 7 bases that match TRBD1. CDR1 is SGHVS, CDR2 FNYEAQ, per germline. The CDR3 length is 15 residues. The J segment lost 3 bases and the V segment lost 5 bases, leaving 7 bases of the junction unmatched. The CDR3 spells CASSRTGSNYNEQFF. CDR3 coding DNA: TGTGCCAGCAGCCGGACAGGCTCAAACTACAATGAGCAGTTCTTC. Based on the CDR3 plus reference TRBV7-6 and TRBJ2-1, the full variable domain is GAGVSQSPRYKVTKRGQDVALRCDPISGHVSLYWYRQALGQGPEFLTYFNYEAQQDKSGLPNDRFSAERPEGSISTLTIQRTEQRDSAMYRCASSRTGSNYNEQFFGPGTRLTVL.

This chain connects TRBV21-1 to TRBJ1-5; the DNA was not used to check the table's D call, TRBD1. TRBV21-1 is a documented pseudogene. The CDR3 has 17 residues. CDR3 sequence reads: CASSNAGTVYSNQPQHF. The CDR3 nucleotides read TGTGCCAGCAGCAACGCGGGGACAGTTTATAGCAATCAGCCCCAGCATTTT.

The rearrangement links TRBV15 to TRBJ1-4; TRBD1 is a possible D gene (6 bases). CDR3 length: 17 amino acids. Germline CDR1 LNHNV, CDR2 YYDKDF (reference sequence). Trimming took 0 bases from V and 2 from J, leaving 13 bases between them. DNA for the CDR3: TGTGCCACCAGCAGAGATCGGGGGGCTGGCACTAATGAAAAACTGTTTTTT. Translation: CATSRDRGAGTNEKLFF.

The chain recombines TRBV18 with TRBJ2-1; weak D call: TRBD2 (7 bases). The CDR3 sequence is 15 residues long. The germline V gene encodes CDR1 KGHSH and CDR2 LQKENI. The V end was cut by 1 base, the J end by 8 bases, with 15 bases between. The CDR3 sequence is CASSPLRGGRDEQFF. The CDR3 nucleotides read TGTGCCAGCTCACCACTGAGGGGGGGCCGGGATGAGCAGTTCTTC.

The chain carries TRBV7-9 and TRBJ1-3; no firm D call. Per the germline V gene, CDR1 is SEHNR and CDR2 is FQNEAQ (reference sequence). The CDR3 sequence is 14 residues long. V was cut by 4 bases and J by 4 bases, with 11 bases left in between. CDR3 nucleotide sequence: TGTGCCAGCAGCTCCCAACTATCCGGAAACACCATATATTTT. This sequence encodes CASSSQLSGNTIYF.

This clone showed up just once. This chain connects TRBV6-5 to TRBJ1-1, with D perhaps TRBD1 (5 bases). Trimming shortened V by 2 bases and J by 2 bases, and 12 bases separated the two germline ends. Germline values: CDR1 MNHEY, CDR2 SVGAGI. CDR3 length equals 15 residues. Here the CDR3 DNA reads TGTGCCAGCAGTTACCAGCAGGGTGGTAACACTGAAGCTTTCTTT. Translated, it gives CASSYQQGGNTEAFF.

The chain is built from TRBV19 and TRBJ2-7, with 8 bases that match TRBD1. The CDR3 sequence is 16 residues long. Germline trimming cut 1 base from V and 3 bases from J; bases unmatched to any gene: 8. The germline CDR1 and CDR2 sequences are LNHDA and SQIVND (reference sequence). The CDR3 loop is CASSIGTTGAVYEQYF. The CDR3 DNA follows: TGTGCCAGTAGTATAGGGACGACAGGGGCAGTCTACGAGCAGTACTTC.

The chain links TRBV19 to TRBJ1-1; TRBD1 might be the D (5 bases). V gave up 7 bases and J gave up 0 bases, with 6 bases separating them. The CDR3 totals 12 residues. Germline V gene sequence: CDR1 LNHDA, CDR2 SQIVND (reference sequence). The DNA of the CDR3 is TGTGCCAGTACAGGGTTGAACACTGAAGCTTTCTTT. Its translation: CASTGLNTEAFF.

The chain is built from TRBV30 and TRBJ2-2; 7 bases are shared with TRBD2. From germline, CDR1 is GTSNPN and CDR2 SVGIG (reference sequence). After removal of 8 bases from V and 3 bases from J, the junction contained 6 bases not matched to a gene. The CDR3 runs 13 residues. CDR3 residues: CADRDYYTGELFF. CDR3 nucleotides: TGTGCCGACCGGGACTACTACACCGGGGAGCTGTTTTTT.

This clone was recorded only once. The rearrangement links TRBV2 to TRBJ2-7; 7 bases are a match to TRBD1. Trimming at V came to 7 bases and at J to 1 base, leaving 4 bases not matched to a gene. There are 13 residues in the CDR3. Germline V gene sequence: CDR1 SNHLY, CDR2 FYNNEI. CDR3 region: CASTETGSYEQYF. The CDR3 region has the DNA TGTGCCAGCACGGAGACAGGGTCCTACGAGCAGTACTTC.

The V and J genes are TRBV7-9 and TRBJ2-3; 12 nucleotides match TRBD2. The CDR3 extends over 16 amino acids. The trim removed 1 base at V and 8 bases at J, leaving 7 bases unmatched. Germline V gene data show CDR1 as SEHNR and CDR2 as FQNEAQ (reference sequence). In DNA form, the CDR3 reads TGTGCCAGCAGCTTAGAAGGACTAGCGGGACCCACTACGCAGTATTTT. Its translation: CASSLEGLAGPTTQYF.